This record looks at one TCR beta chain sequence and its context. Its antigen is currently not known. The input lacks base qualities; no much larger clone sits a single base away. In total, about 650 healthy bone marrow donors made up the cohort. At the time of sampling, all cohort members were nominally healthy, though unrecorded immune exposures were likely present. The donor tested CMV seronegative, placing the donor among the 350 or so seronegative members of the cohort. A peripheral blood sample was provided by each donor, and peripheral blood mononuclear cells were used for TCR beta sequencing. Genomic DNA was extracted from the blood cell samples with the Qiagen DNeasy Blood Extraction Kit. The data derive from a study of cytomegalovirus exposure and HLA in healthy donors (dated by TCRdb to 2017 to 2019). Regarding the complete study: An earlier analysis of approximately 590 of the donors reported 250 to 350 Gb of sequence data and roughly 100 million unique TCR beta sequences from some 180 million T cells. An early release covering roughly 600 HLA-typed donors comprised around 300 gigabases of sequencing data and roughly 85 million unique TCR sequences. Of the roughly 390 genotyped donors, roughly 80% were placed in the genetic ancestry cluster associated with self-reported Caucasian donors. The study aimed to test whether signatures of past pathogen exposure could be identified by cataloging public T cell receptors. The study profiled the T cell repertoires of hundreds of subjects by immunosequencing and related them to cytomegalovirus serostatus. Besides the first cohort of approximately 670 subjects, a separate validation cohort made up of roughly 120 different subjects was used. The study combined high-throughput TCR immunosequencing, statistical association of individual TCRs with disease status, and machine learning to predict cytomegalovirus infection status. A later analysis re-analyzed previously published TCR beta repertoires from approximately 670 donors and added high-resolution HLA genotyping to study TCR occurrence patterns. In the later analysis, no new phenotypic data were used to find candidate immune exposures; instead, reliance was placed on TCR beta sequences and their occurrence across donors. To decide whether each TCR beta V gene segment behaved as functional or pseudogenic, an earlier analysis of fewer than 750 of the donors relied on high-throughput TCR beta sequencing. Donor age, sex, ethnicity and CMV serostatus were compiled together with the repertoire data. In a later genetic analysis, genome-wide SNP genotypes for about 55% of the roughly 670 donors were used, and that subset was treated as a discovery cohort. Every repertoire in the discovery cohort had been generated on one and the same sequencing platform. Both class I and class II loci were covered by HLA typing, at four-digit resolution. The number of typed donors differed by locus: about 629-640 for A, B, C, DRB1 and DQB1; 522 for DQA1; 606 for DPA1; and some 470 for DPB1. Roughly 5 DR-DQ haplotypes were handled as single units for association and clustering because linkage in the cohort was strong. Among around 400 genotyped donors of the cohort, an average of roughly 230,000 unique TCR beta nucleotide sequences was sequenced per donor, of which approximately 19% were non-productive.

Results the study describes overall, beyond this receptor: Strong co-occurrence of HLA alleles, especially DR and DQ, made assigning TCR associations to individual alleles difficult. Across donors, most TCR sequences were observed very rarely, whereas some public TCRs were present in many individuals. A few of the identified cytomegalovirus-associated TCR beta chains were confirmed in vitro to be specific for cytomegalovirus antigens. The earlier analysis of fewer than 750 of the donors excluded 15 to 20 rarely observed V segments, including chromosome 9 orphons, because counts were too low. Roughly uniform sequencing depth across donors was assumed in presence/absence analyses, although this assumption may not hold. A further reported finding was that TCR beta sequences accurately predicted the HLA-A and HLA-B alleles for most subjects in the first cohort. In a later analysis, HLA-associated TCR beta chains showed more clonal expansion and lower generation probabilities than non-associated chains that were equally common. In a later analysis, 16,951 TCR beta sequences were associated with specific HLA alleles at a false discovery rate of 0.05. A cluster of highly shared sequence variants was judged likely to represent a technical artifact of the sequencing pipeline. According to the authors, the approach could potentially be generalized to other disease states and immunological phenotypes. According to a later genetic analysis, donors in an Asian-associated ancestry cluster had fewer N-insertions in productive TCRs than the roughly 660-donor mean. In this cohort, only TCR beta chains were sequenced, and detectable features were limited by the absence of alpha or paired-chain data. A later analysis reported that several top co-occurrence clusters appeared linked to parvovirus B19, influenza, CMV and Epstein-Barr virus. An earlier analysis of 587 of the donors showed that most TCR beta V segments appeared in productive rearrangements either about 87% or about 30% of the time, which broadly matched IMGT annotations. According to a later analysis, most CMV-associated TCR beta chains appeared to be HLA-restricted, and the HLA associations seemed to be driven largely by CMV exposure. HLA typing was unavailable for some donors at each locus, so association tests used only the typed subset. The study listed 164 TCR beta chains as associated with cytomegalovirus. Correlated functional status among segregating V segments might be attributable to linkage disequilibrium, but an unknown experimental factor could not be ruled out. In a later analysis, the rate of TCR association differed among HLA loci, with DRB1 alleles having the most associated TCRs and HLA-C alleles having the fewest. The only immune exposure information available for the cohort was CMV serostatus. Cytomegalovirus status was reported to be diagnosed by the classifier with high specificity and sensitivity in both the original and validation cohorts. In a later genetic analysis, a missense DCLRE1C variant was associated with V-gene and J-gene trimming of TCR beta chains, and the association was replicated in an independent cohort.

Receptor libraries were prepared by the immunoSEQ multiplex PCR assay. For the multiplex PCR, a mixture combining 60 forward primers for TCR Vbeta segments and 13 reverse primers for TCR Jbeta segments was used. Amplification of the CDR3 region of rearranged TCR beta genes was performed with a multiplex PCR assay on genomic DNA. On the Illumina HiSeq System, the amplified TCR beta libraries were sequenced as 87-base-pair reads. On the study's bioinformatics: In a later analysis, tens of millions of unique TCR beta chains were counted across the roughly 610 repertoires, and roughly 9.9 million of these chains were shared by at least two donors. Raw reads were error-corrected and collapsed into unique sequences with a nearest-neighbor algorithm that merged closely related sequences to remove PCR and sequencing errors. To assign V, D and J gene segments, CDR3 sequences were aligned to IMGT reference sequences. For a sequence to be retained, at least a six-nucleotide match to both a V gene segment and a J gene segment was required. Rearrangements were called productive when the CDR3 lacked stop codons and stayed in frame with V and J; all others were non-productive. Following IMGT convention, CDR3 was defined as the stretch from the second conserved V-encoded cysteine up to the conserved J-encoded phenylalanine. The earlier analysis of some 600 of the donors excluded sequences that lacked an unambiguous match to a single V gene segment. An earlier analysis of 500 to 600 of the donors classified V segments as functional when productive rearrangements were above 56.7% and as segregating when the standard deviation between donors was above 5%. A statistical classification framework was built for diagnosing cytomegalovirus status from the catalog of TCR beta chain sequences. A later analysis assigned V and J genes by comparing TCR nucleotide sequences with IMGT/GENE-DB human TR gene sequences. Using the TCRdist pipeline, a later analysis assigned CDR3 sequences along with most-parsimonious VDJ recombination scenarios. In a later analysis, every TCR beta chain was defined by the combination of its CDR3 amino acid sequence and its V-gene family, and reads without a unique V-gene family were dropped. In a later analysis, nearly 600 highly shared, low-generation-probability nucleotide sequences were removed to address suspected cross-contamination and a sequencing artifact. For each public chain, a later analysis derived a clonal expansion index from normalized ranks of inferred template counts within each repertoire. In a later analysis, generation probabilities were computed using a VDJ recombination model fitted to out-of-frame rearrangements, and the results were checked against IGoR. A later analysis scored TCR-TCR, TCR-HLA and TCR-CMV co-occurrence with hypergeometric tests, applying a repertoire-size bias correction to TCR pairs. To estimate false discovery rates, a later analysis permuted the HLA or CMV assignments 20 times. A later analysis grouped co-occurring TCRs with DBSCAN, adding TCRdist sequence similarity when clustering within HLA-allele-positive subsets. Repertoires with fewer than 30,000 or more than 120,000 public chains were left out of co-occurrence clustering, as were about 5 repertoires with anomalous nucleotide sharing. This immuneACCESS table, as held by TCRdb, lists in-frame sequences with V and J called but not all clones. Of the missing ones, under half trace to an unresolved V gene in checked studies; the others have no known cause. The V and J calls and clone size come from that table; D and trimming were worked out from the DNA. The sample data list some 130,000 clones, and about 80% of these were observed just once. The ten biggest clones cover just over 2.5% of the sample.

The TCR sequence derives from a young man in good health and CMV-seronegative. The material sequenced was PBMCs.

The nucleotides read TGTGCCAGCAGTGGGACAGGCGGTGGGACCGGGGAGCTGTTTTTT. It codes for CASSGTGGGTGELFF. This sequence uses TRBV28 and TRBJ2-2, and TRBD1 aligns with 8 junction nucleotides. Inclusive of the bounding cysteine and phenylalanine, the CDR3 is 15 residues long. Only the CDR3 DNA stays, 45 bases, in frame from base 1. Trimming accounts for 5 bases at V and 5 bases at J, while the number of junction bases matched to no gene is 7. CDR1 is given as MDHEN and CDR2 as SYDVKM, both from the germline V gene. With all but the CDR3 taken from the reference TRBV28 and TRBJ2-2 genes, the full variable domain is: DVKVTQSSRYLVKRTGEKVFLECVQDMDHENMFWYRQDPGLGLRLIYFSYDVKMKEKGDIPEGYSVSREKKERFSLILESASTNQTSMYLCASSGTGGGTGELFFGEGSRLTVL.